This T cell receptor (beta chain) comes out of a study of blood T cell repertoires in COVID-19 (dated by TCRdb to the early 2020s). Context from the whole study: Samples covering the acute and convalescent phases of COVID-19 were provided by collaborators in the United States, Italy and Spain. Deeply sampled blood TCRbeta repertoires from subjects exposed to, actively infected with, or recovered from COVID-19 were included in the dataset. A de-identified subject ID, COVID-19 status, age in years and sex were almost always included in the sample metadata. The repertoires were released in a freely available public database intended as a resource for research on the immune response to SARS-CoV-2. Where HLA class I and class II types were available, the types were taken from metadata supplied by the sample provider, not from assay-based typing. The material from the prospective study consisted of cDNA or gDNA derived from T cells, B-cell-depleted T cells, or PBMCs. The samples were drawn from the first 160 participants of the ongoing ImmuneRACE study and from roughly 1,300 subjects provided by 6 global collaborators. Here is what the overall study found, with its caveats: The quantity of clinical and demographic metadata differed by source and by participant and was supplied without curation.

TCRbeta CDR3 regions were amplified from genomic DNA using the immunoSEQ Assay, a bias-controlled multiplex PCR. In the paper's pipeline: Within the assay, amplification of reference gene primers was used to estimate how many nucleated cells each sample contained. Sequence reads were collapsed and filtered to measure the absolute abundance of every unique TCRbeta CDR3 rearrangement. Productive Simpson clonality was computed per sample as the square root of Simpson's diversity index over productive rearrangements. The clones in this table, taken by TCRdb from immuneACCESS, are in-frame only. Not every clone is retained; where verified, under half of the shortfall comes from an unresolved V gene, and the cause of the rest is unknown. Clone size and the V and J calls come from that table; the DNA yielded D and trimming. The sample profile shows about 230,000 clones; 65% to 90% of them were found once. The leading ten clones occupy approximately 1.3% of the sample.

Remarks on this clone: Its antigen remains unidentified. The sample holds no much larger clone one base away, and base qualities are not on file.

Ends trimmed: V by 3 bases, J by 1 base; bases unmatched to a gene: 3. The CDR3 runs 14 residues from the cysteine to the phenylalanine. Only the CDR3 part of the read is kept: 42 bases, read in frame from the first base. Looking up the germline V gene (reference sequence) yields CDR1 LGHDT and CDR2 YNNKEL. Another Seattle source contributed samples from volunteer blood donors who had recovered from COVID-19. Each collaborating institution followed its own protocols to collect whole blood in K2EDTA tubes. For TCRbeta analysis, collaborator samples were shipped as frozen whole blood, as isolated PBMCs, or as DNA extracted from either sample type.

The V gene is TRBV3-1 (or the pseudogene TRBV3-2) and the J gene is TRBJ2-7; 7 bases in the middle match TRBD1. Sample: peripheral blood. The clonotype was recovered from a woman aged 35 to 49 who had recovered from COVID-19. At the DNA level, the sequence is TGTGCCAGCAGCCAGGAGACAGGGTCCTACGAGCAGTACTTC. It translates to CASSQETGSYEQYF.